The clone carrying this TCR beta chain came up a few times. Its antigen remains unknown. TCRdb recomputed calls from the 5' RACE reads with MiXCR, one row per CDR3 protein. The sample records around 280,000 distinct CDR3 sequences, around 8.8% being singletons. Germline CDR1 and CDR2: SGHRS and YFSETQ. V lost 5 bases and J lost 6; bases outside the gene matches: 14. The length of the CDR3 is 16 residues. This sample is part of a study of identical twins. Study results and caveats: Invariant MAIT and iNKT cells could partly confound zero-insertion analyses. Modeled out-of-frame TCR alpha sharing in monozygotic twins fell below observed levels. Excess sharing by twins proved weaker in beta out-of-frame sequences.

Another study also made use of these data, one on yellow fever vaccine responses in identical twins.

This sequence joins TRBV5-1 and TRBJ1-2; TRBD1 matches 9 bases. The sample was memory (CD45RO+) T cells sorted from blood. This sequence originates from a woman aged 18-29 years in good health. Here the CDR3 DNA reads TGCGCCAGCAGTTATGGACAGGGGAGTAAAGGGGATGGCTACACCTTC. This encodes CASSYGQGSKGDGYTF.